This T cell receptor (beta chain) originates from a study of cytomegalovirus exposure and HLA in healthy donors. The primer mix had 60 Vbeta and 13 Jbeta primers. Clones were read by immunoSEQ multiplex PCR, and TCRdb kept only the in-frame ones, dropping some. The data show 80,000 to 100,000 clones, with approximately 78% seen just once and over 1.1% held by the top ten. The CDR3 length is 17 residues. Germline values: CDR1 MGHRA, CDR2 YSYEKL. The junction had 8 bases not matched to a gene; V was cut back by 1 base and J by 4 bases. The sequencing sample was made of PBMCs. The rearrangement links TRBV4-1 to TRBJ2-3; 10 nucleotides match TRBD2. This TCR derives from a middle-aged man in good health and CMV-seronegative. The CDR3 nucleotides are TGCGCCAGCAGCCAAGGGCTAGCGGGGGCCCTTTCAGATACGCAGTATTTT. Protein sequence: CASSQGLAGALSDTQYF.